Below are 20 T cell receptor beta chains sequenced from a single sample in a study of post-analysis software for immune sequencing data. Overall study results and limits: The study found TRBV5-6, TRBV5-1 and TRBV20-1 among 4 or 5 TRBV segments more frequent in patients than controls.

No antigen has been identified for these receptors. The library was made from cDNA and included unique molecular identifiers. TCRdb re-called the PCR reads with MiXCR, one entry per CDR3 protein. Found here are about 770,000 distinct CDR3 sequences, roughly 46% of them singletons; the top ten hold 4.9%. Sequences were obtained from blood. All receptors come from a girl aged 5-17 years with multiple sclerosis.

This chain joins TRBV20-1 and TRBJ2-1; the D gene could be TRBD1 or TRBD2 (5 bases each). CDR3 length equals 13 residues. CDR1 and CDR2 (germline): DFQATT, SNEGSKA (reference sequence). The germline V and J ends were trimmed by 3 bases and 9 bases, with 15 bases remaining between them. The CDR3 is CSARGVRWIEQFF. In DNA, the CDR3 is TGCAGTGCTAGGGGGGTCAGATGGATTGAGCAGTTCTTC.

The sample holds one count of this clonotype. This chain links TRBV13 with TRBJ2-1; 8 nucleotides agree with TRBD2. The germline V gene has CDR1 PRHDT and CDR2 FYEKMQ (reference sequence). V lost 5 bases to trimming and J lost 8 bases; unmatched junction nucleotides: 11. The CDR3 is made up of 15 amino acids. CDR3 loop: CASSPPGLVGDEQFF. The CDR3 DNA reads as TGTGCCAGCAGCCCACCGGGACTAGTTGGCGATGAGCAGTTCTTC.

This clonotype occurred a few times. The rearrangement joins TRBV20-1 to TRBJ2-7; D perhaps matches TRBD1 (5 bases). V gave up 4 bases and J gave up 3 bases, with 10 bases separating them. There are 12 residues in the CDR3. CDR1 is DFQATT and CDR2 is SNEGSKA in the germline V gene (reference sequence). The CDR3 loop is CSATGSVYEQYF. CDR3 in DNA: TGCAGTGCTACAGGGTCAGTCTACGAGCAGTACTTC.

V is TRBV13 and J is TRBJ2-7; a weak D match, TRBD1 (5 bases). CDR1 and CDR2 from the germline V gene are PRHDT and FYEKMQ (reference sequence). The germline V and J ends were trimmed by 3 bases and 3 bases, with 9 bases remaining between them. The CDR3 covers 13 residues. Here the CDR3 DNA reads TGTGCCAGCAGCTTCCAGGGCCTCTACGAGCAGTACTTC. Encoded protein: CASSFQGLYEQYF.

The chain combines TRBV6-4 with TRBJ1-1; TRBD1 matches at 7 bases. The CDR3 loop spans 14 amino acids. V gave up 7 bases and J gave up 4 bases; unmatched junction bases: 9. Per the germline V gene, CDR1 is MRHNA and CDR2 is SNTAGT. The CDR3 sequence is CASKQGSGGTEAFF. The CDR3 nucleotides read TGTGCCAGCAAACAGGGGAGTGGGGGCACTGAAGCTTTCTTT.

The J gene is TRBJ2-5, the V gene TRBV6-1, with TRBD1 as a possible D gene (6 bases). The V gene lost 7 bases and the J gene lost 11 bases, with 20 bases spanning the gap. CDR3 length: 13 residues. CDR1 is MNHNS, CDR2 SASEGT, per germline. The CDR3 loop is CASMGARSDWQYF. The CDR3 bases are TGTGCCAGCATGGGGGCTAGATCGGATTGGCAGTACTTC.

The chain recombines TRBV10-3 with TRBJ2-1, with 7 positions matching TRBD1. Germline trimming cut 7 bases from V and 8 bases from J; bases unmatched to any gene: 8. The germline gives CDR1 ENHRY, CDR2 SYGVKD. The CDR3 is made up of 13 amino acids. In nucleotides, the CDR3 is TGTGCCATCAAGAAGACAGGGACCCATGAGCAGTTCTTC. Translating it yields CAIKKTGTHEQFF.

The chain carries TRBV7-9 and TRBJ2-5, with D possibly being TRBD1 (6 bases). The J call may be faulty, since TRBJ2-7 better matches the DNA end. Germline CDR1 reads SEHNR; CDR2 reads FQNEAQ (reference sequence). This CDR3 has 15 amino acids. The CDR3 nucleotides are TGTGCCAGCAGCTCCTCCCTAGCAGGGGTGGTCGAGCAGTACTTC. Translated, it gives CASSSSLAGVVEQYF.

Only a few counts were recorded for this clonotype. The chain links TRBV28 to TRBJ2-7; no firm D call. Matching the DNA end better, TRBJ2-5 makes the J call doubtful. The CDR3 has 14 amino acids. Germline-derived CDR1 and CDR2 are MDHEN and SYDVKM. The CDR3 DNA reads TGTGCCAGCAGCCCCCTTGCTGACCGGGAGACCCAGTACTTC. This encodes CASSPLADRETQYF.

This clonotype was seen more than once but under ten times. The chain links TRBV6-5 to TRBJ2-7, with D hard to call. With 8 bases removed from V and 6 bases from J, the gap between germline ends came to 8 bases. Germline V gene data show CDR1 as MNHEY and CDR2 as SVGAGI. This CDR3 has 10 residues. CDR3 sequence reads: CASGEVEQYF. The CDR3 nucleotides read TGTGCCAGCGGAGAGGTCGAGCAGTACTTC.

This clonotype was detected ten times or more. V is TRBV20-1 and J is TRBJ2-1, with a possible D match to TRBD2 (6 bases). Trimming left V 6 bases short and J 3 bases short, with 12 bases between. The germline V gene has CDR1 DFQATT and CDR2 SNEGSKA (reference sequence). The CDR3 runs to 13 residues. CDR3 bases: TGCAGTGCAACACGGGACTTCTACAATGAGCAGTTCTTC. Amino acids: CSATRDFYNEQFF.

The CDR3 spells CASSLSGEDTLQETQYF. CDR3 sequence (DNA): TGTGCCAGCAGCTTAAGCGGGGAAGATACATTGCAAGAGACCCAGTACTTC. The rearrangement links TRBV7-2 to TRBJ2-5; 7 bases fit TRBD2. This CDR3 region has 17 residues. Germline V CDR1 and CDR2: SGHTA, FQGNSA. Trimming cost V 2 bases and J 2 bases; bases outside gene matches: 11. Combining the CDR3 with reference TRBV7-2 and TRBJ2-5 gives the whole variable domain GAGVSQSPSNKVTEKGKDVELRCDPISGHTALYWYRQSLGQGLEFLIYFQGNSAPDKSGLPSDRFSAERTGGSVSTLTIQRTQQEDSAVYLCASSLSGEDTLQETQYFGPGTRLLVL.

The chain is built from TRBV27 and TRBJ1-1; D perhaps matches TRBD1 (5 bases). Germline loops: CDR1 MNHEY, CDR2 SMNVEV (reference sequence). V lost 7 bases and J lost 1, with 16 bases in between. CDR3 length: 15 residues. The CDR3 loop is CASISWGGGNTEAFF. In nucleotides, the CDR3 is TGTGCCAGCATCTCGTGGGGGGGAGGGAACACTGAAGCTTTCTTT.

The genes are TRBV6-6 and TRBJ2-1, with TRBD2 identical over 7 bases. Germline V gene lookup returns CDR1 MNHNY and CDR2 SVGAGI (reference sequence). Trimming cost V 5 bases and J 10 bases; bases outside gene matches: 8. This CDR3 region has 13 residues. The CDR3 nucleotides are TGTGCCAGCAGTAATAAAGCGGGATCCGAGCAGTTCTTC. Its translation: CASSNKAGSEQFF.

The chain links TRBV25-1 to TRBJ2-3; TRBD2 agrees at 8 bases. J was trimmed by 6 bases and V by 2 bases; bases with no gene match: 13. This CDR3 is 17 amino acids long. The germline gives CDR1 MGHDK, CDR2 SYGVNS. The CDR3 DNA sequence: TGTGCCAGCAGTGAAGATCTGGAAGCGGGAGAGGCGGATACGCAGTATTTT. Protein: CASSEDLEAGEADTQYF.

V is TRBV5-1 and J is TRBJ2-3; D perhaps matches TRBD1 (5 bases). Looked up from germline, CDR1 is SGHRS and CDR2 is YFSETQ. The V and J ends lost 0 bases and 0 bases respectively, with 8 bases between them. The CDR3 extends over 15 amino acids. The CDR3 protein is CASSLVGRSTDTQYF. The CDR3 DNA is TGCGCCAGCAGCTTGGTGGGGCGAAGCACAGATACGCAGTATTTT.

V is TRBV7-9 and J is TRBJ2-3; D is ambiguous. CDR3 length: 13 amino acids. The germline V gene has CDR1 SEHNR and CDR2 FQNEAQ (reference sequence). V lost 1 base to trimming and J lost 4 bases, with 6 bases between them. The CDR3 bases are TGTGCCAGCAGCTTAGTACCGGCAGATACGCAGTATTTT. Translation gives CASSLVPADTQYF. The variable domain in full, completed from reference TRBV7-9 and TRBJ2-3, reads DTGVSQNPRHKITKRGQNVTFRCDPISEHNRLYWYRQTLGQGPEFLTYFQNEAQLEKSRLLSDRFSAERPKGSFSTLEIQRTEQGDSAMYLCASSLVPADTQYFGPGTRLTVL.

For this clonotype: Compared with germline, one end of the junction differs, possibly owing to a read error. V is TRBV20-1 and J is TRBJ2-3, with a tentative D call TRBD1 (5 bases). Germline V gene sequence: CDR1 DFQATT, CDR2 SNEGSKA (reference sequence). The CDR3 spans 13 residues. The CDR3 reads CSAPRWGTDAQYF. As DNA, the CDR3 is TGCAGCGCTCCTCGCTGGGGCACAGATGCGCAGTATTTT.

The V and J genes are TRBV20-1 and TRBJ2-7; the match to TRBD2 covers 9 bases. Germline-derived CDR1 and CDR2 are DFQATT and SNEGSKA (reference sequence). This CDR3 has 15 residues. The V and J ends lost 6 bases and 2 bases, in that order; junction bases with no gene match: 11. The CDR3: CSAEGASGIPYEQYF. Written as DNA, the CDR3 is TGCAGTGCGGAGGGGGCTAGCGGGATACCCTACGAGCAGTACTTC.

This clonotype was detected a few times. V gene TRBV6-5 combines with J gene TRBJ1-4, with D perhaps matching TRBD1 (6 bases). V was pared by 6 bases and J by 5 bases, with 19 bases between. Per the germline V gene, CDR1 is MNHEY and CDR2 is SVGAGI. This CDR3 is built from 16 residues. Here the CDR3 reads CASSPTGQFSNEKLFF. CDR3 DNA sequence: TGTGCCAGCAGCCCTACCGGACAGTTCTCAAATGAAAAACTGTTTTTT.